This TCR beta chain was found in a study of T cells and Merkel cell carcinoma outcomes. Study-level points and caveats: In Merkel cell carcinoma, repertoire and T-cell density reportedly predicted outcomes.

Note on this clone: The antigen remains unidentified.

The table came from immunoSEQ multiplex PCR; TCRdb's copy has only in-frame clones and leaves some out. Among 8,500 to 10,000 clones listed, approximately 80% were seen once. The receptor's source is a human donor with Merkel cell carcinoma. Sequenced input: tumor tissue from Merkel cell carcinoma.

CDR3 sequence: CSVEGGDFSYNEQFF. In nucleotides, the CDR3 is TGCAGCGTTGAAGGGGGGGACTTTTCCTACAATGAGCAGTTCTTC. The chain employs TRBV29-1 and TRBJ2-1; possible D gene TRBD2, 6 bases. CDR3 length equals 15 residues. V was pared by 1 base and J by 1 base, with 11 bases between. In germline, CDR1 is SQVTM, CDR2 ANQGSEA.